These 18 T cell receptor beta chains were all obtained from the same sample, sequenced in a study of blood T cells in healthy people across ages. PCR was performed a second time for roughly 6 to 12 cycles using a sample-barcoded 5' primer and a J-beta primer mix. TCRdb fed the 5' RACE reads into MiXCR, producing one record per CDR3 protein. The sample contains fewer than 750,000 distinct CDR3 sequences, about 51% of which appear only once. Source material: blood. The receptors were sampled from a woman older than 75 in good health.

This clonotype was recorded a few times. The V gene is TRBV20-1, the J gene TRBJ2-2; possibly TRBD1 for D (6 bases). The CDR3 sequence is 14 residues long. Between the trimmed V and J ends, which lost 4 bases and 8 bases, there was a span of 17 bases. Germline CDR1 DFQATT, CDR2 SNEGSKA (reference sequence). The CDR3 DNA reads TGCAGTGCTAAAGCCCACAGGGAAAATGGGGAGCTGTTTTTT. This sequence encodes CSAKAHRENGELFF.

This clonotype has a count of ten or more. This sequence joins TRBV4-2 and TRBJ1-5; D possibly corresponds to TRBD1 (5 bases). Trimming removed 1 base from V and 6 bases from J, with 16 bases in between. The CDR3 length is 16 residues. CDR1 LGHNA and CDR2 YNFKEQ come from the germline V gene. As DNA, the CDR3 is TGTGCCAGCAGCCAAGTAATCTCGGGACCCGCTCAGCCCCAGCATTTT. Its protein is CASSQVISGPAQPQHF.

This clonotype was observed many times. This chain joins TRBV5-1 and TRBJ2-1; 15 bases are shared with TRBD2. V was pared by 4 bases and J by 3 bases, with 2 bases of the junction left unmatched. CDR1 SGHRS and CDR2 YFSETQ come from the germline V gene. The CDR3 extends over 16 amino acids. CDR3 nucleotide sequence: TGCGCCAGCAGCATGGGACTAGCGGGGGGCTACAATGAGCAGTTCTTC. The encoded protein is CASSMGLAGGYNEQFF.

This clonotype has a handful of counts. J is TRBJ1-6 and V is TRBV12-3 or TRBV12-4; D unclear. Trimming stripped 5 bases from V and 3 bases from J, with 14 bases between. The CDR3 spans 16 residues. CDR3 DNA sequence: TGTGCCAGCAGTCGCGACCCCGGGAGCTATAATTCACCCCTCCACTTT. Its protein is CASSRDPGSYNSPLHF.

This clonotype was seen many times. The V gene is TRBV7-2, the J gene TRBJ2-3; D is ambiguous. Germline V CDR1 and CDR2: SGHTA, FQGNSA. The CDR3 length is 12 residues. V lost 5 bases and J 7 bases, leaving 10 bases between the germline ends. The DNA for the CDR3 is TGTGCCAGCAGCCCAGACACGTATACGCAGTATTTT. It specifies CASSPDTYTQYF.

This chain uses TRBV6-5 with TRBJ2-7, with D unclear. The J call is doubtful: the DNA matches TRBJ2-5 better. CDR1 is MNHEY and CDR2 is SVGAGI in the germline V gene. The CDR3 runs to 14 residues. CDR3 loop: CASSGSRSVETQYF. In DNA form, the CDR3 reads TGTGCCAGCAGTGGCTCGCGGTCAGTGGAGACCCAGTACTTC.

This chain joins TRBV10-3 and TRBJ2-3; TRBD1 is a possible D gene (7 bases). The germline CDR1 and CDR2 sequences are ENHRY and SYGVKD. The CDR3 extends over 16 amino acids. V lost 3 bases to trimming and J lost 3 bases, with 16 bases between them. The CDR3 loop reads CAISEPAGQLTDTQYF. The CDR3 nucleotides are TGTGCCATCAGTGAACCCGCGGGACAGCTGACAGATACGCAGTATTTT.

This clonotype appeared many times. This chain connects TRBV12-3 or TRBV12-4 to TRBJ2-1; 10 nucleotides agree with TRBD2. This CDR3 comprises 15 residues. J gave up 4 bases and V 7 bases, and 7 bases lay outside the gene matches. The CDR3 region is CASNLPGLAYNEQFF. CDR3 DNA: TGTGCCAGCAACCTACCGGGACTAGCGTACAATGAGCAGTTCTTC.

V gene TRBV7-8 combines with J gene TRBJ2-5; D possibly corresponds to TRBD2 (6 bases). CDR1 is SGHVS and CDR2 is FQNEAQ in the germline V gene. The V end was cut by 6 bases, the J end by 3 bases, with 17 bases between. This CDR3 spans 15 amino acids. CDR3 DNA sequence: TGTGCCAGCAGGACCTCGACTAGGTCGAAAGAGACCCAGTACTTC. This translates into CASRTSTRSKETQYF.

This clonotype has a handful of counts. The chain joins TRBV3-1 to TRBJ2-5; 7 nucleotides agree with TRBD2. CDR1 and CDR2 (germline): LGHDT, YNNKEL (reference sequence). The CDR3 runs to 14 residues. The ends lost 3 bases at V and 5 bases at J; junction bases unmatched: 6. CDR3 amino acids: CASSQRAGVETQYF. CDR3 in DNA: TGTGCCAGCAGCCAGAGGGCGGGGGTGGAGACCCAGTACTTC.

The gene calls are TRBV3-1 and TRBJ2-1; D unclear. CDR3 size: 15 residues. V was pared by 0 bases and J by 9 bases, with 15 bases between. Germline values: CDR1 LGHDT, CDR2 YNNKEL (reference sequence). The CDR3 loop is CASSQEGGAASEQFF. CDR3 in DNA: TGTGCCAGCAGCCAAGAAGGCGGCGCCGCCAGTGAGCAGTTCTTC.

The chain has TRBV5-1 and TRBJ2-5; TRBD1 or TRBD2 may be the D gene (7 bases each). Trimming took off 0 bases at V and 11 bases at J, with 32 bases between the two ends. The CDR3 has 19 residues. Germline lookup yields CDR1 SGHRS and CDR2 YFSETQ. In nucleotides, the CDR3 is TGCGCCAGCAGCTTGGTGTCCAGGGGGGGAACTAGGGGATTCGATGAGCAGTACTTC. Amino acids: CASSLVSRGGTRGFDEQYF.

This clonotype was detected many times. The rearrangement links TRBV20-1 to TRBJ1-6; D is ambiguous. The germline gives CDR1 DFQATT, CDR2 SNEGSKA (reference sequence). The CDR3 totals 15 residues. V lost 3 bases and J lost 8, with 17 bases in between. The CDR3 loop reads CSASFYDLMDSPLHF. CDR3 sequence (DNA): TGCAGTGCTAGTTTCTACGATCTGATGGATTCACCCCTCCACTTT.

Note on this clonotype: A junction boundary mismatches the germline segment, possibly from a read error. The chain has TRBV28 and TRBJ2-6; D is unresolved. CDR1 is MDHEN and CDR2 is SYDVKM in the germline V gene. This CDR3 spans 16 amino acids. As DNA, the CDR3 is TGTGCCAACAGTGAGAGTAGCTCCTCTGGGGCCAACGTCCTGACTTTC. Amino acid sequence: CANSESSSSGANVLTF.

The chain employs TRBV4-3 and TRBJ2-4, with 8 bases identical to TRBD1. CDR3 size: 15 residues. Germline V gene lookup returns CDR1 LGHNA and CDR2 YSLEER. After removal of 4 bases from V and 7 bases from J, the junction contained 9 bases not matched to a gene. CDR3 nucleotides: TGCGCCAGCAGCCCAGTCCAGGGGGCCGGGAACATTCAGTACTTC. Encoded protein: CASSPVQGAGNIQYF.

The rearrangement links TRBV20-1 to TRBJ1-6; tentative D call: TRBD1 (5 bases). V lost 4 bases and J 4 bases, leaving 14 bases between the germline ends. The CDR3 is made up of 15 amino acids. In germline, CDR1 is DFQATT, CDR2 SNEGSKA (reference sequence). Written as DNA, the CDR3 is TGCAGTGCTACACGGTCACAGGTTTATAATTCACCCCTCCACTTT. This sequence encodes CSATRSQVYNSPLHF.

In the case of this clonotype: A read error may explain this, as a much larger clone is one base away. The chain has TRBV27 and TRBJ2-1; D is perhaps TRBD1 (5 bases). The V and J ends lost 4 bases and 8 bases respectively, with 12 bases between them. Germline V gene sequence: CDR1 MNHEY, CDR2 SMNVEV (reference sequence). This CDR3 spans 13 amino acids. The DNA for the CDR3 is TGTGCCAGCAGTTGGAGTCAGGGTTATGAGCAGTTCTTC. It codes for CASSWSQGYEQFF.

This clonotype was detected only once. This chain uses TRBV29-1 with TRBJ2-5, with D perhaps TRBD1 or TRBD2 (5 bases each). CDR3 length: 16 residues. Germline CDR1 is SQVTM and CDR2 is ANQGSEA. The V gene lost 4 bases and the J gene lost 0 bases, with 18 bases spanning the gap. The CDR3 nucleotides read TGCAGCGTTGCGCGGAAAGGGACCGCAAACCAAGAGACCCAGTACTTC. Translation: CSVARKGTANQETQYF.